Presented here are 24 T cell receptor beta chains from one specimen sequenced in a study of tumor-infiltrating lymphocytes in oesophageal squamous cell carcinoma. TCRdb re-analysed the PCR reads in MiXCR, keeping a single row per CDR3 protein. The repertoire has about 12,000 distinct CDR3 sequences, around 57% of them found once; the top ten carry about 35%. What was sequenced was esophageal tumor tissue. The receptors shown here come from a female donor with esophageal squamous cell carcinoma.

V usage is TRBV12-3 or TRBV12-4 and J usage is TRBJ2-1; D is uncertain. The CDR3 has 13 residues. Trimming stripped 2 bases from V and 6 bases from J, with 8 bases between. CDR3 residues: CASSLRAVNEQFF. CDR3 coding DNA: TGTGCCAGCAGTTTAAGGGCAGTCAATGAGCAGTTCTTC.

This clonotype was observed at least ten times. The chain employs TRBV6-1 and TRBJ2-1, with 7 bases fitting TRBD2. The CDR3 is 15 amino acids. The V gene end was trimmed by 6 bases and the J gene end by 10 bases; junction bases not matched to a gene: 15. Germline V gene lookup returns CDR1 MNHNS and CDR2 SASEGT. The CDR3 reads CASSQSGTPAYEQFF. The CDR3 DNA follows: TGTGCCAGCAGCCAAAGCGGGACGCCTGCCTACGAGCAGTTCTTC.

The chain combines TRBV7-4 with TRBJ2-4; the match to TRBD2 covers 15 bases. V gave up 1 base and J gave up 13 bases; unmatched junction bases: 11. In germline, CDR1 is SGHVT, CDR2 SQSDAQ. This CDR3 has 17 residues. CDR3 residues: CASSLGTSGRGTGEQYF. Written as DNA, the CDR3 is TGTGCCAGCAGCTTAGGGACTAGCGGGAGGGGGACAGGGGAGCAGTACTTC.

This clonotype has at least ten counts. The rearrangement joins TRBV7-6 to TRBJ2-7, with D possibly being TRBD1 or TRBD2 (6 bases each). CDR1 and CDR2 (germline): SGHVS, FNYEAQ. Trimming removed 1 base at V and 2 bases at J, with 15 bases between. The CDR3 totals 16 residues. Here the CDR3 DNA reads TGTGCCAGCAGCTTAGGAACAGGGACTTTTGCCTACGAGCAGTACTTC. It specifies CASSLGTGTFAYEQYF. The full variable domain, rest sourced from reference TRBV7-6 and TRBJ2-7, is GAGVSQSPRYKVTKRGQDVALRCDPISGHVSLYWYRQALGQGPEFLTYFNYEAQQDKSGLPNDRFSAERPEGSISTLTIQRTEQRDSAMYRCASSLGTGTFAYEQYFGPGTRLTVT.

This clonotype has only a few counts. The CDR3 sequence is CASSLRNYGYTF. DNA of the CDR3: TGTGCCAGCAGCTTAAGGAACTATGGCTACACCTTC. The gene calls are TRBV7-2 and TRBJ1-2; D not resolved. Trimming removed 2 bases from V and 2 bases from J, with 3 bases in between. The V gene's germline CDR1 is SGHTA and CDR2 FQGNSA. The CDR3 covers 12 residues.

For this clonotype: The DNA is omitted, as the CDR3 cannot be located on it reliably, and the CDR3 follows TCRdb's listing. The chain couples TRBV28 to TRBJ1-6. The germline gives CDR1 MDHEN, CDR2 SYDVKM. The CDR3 has 15 amino acids, counting both end residues. CDR3 residues: CASNTVGGGSGEQYF.

This clonotype was detected only a few times. The chain combines TRBV7-8 with TRBJ2-7; 11 nucleotides match TRBD2. V shed 1 base, J shed 7 bases, and the junction held 3 bases outside the gene matches. The V gene's germline CDR1 is SGHVS and CDR2 FQNEAQ. There are 14 residues in the CDR3. The CDR3 here is CASSLVAGGLEQYF. As DNA, the CDR3 is TGTGCCAGCAGCTTAGTAGCGGGAGGGCTTGAGCAGTACTTC.

This clonotype was detected only a few times. The chain is built from TRBV4-1 and TRBJ2-7, with 7 bases identical to TRBD1. The last part of the DNA fits TRBJ2-5 better; the J call may be wrong. From germline, CDR1 is MGHRA and CDR2 YSYEKL. There are 15 residues in the CDR3. The DNA for the CDR3 is TGCGCCAGCAGCCAAGATGTAACAGGGGTAGAGACCCAGTACTTC. Protein product: CASSQDVTGVETQYF.

The chain carries TRBV7-2 and TRBJ2-5; 7 positions match TRBD2. The J call may be wrong; the DNA end is better matched by TRBJ2-1. The CDR3 covers 13 residues. CDR1 is SGHTA, CDR2 FQGNSA, per germline. The CDR3 region is CASSSGRGDTQFF. In DNA, the CDR3 is TGTGCCAGCAGCTCAGGGAGGGGAGATACGCAGTTCTTC.

This clonotype was detected once. The V call is TRBV6-6, the J call TRBJ2-1; D is unresolved. Germline lookup yields CDR1 MNHNY and CDR2 SVGAGI (reference sequence). The CDR3 is made up of 12 amino acids. Trimming left V 8 bases short and J 10 bases short, with 15 bases between. In nucleotides, the CDR3 is TGTGCCAGCGGATCTCTTTTGAGGGAGCAGTTCTTC. Its translation: CASGSLLREQFF.

This clonotype was seen just once. One junction end disagrees with the germline gene, perhaps due to a read error. This chain joins TRBV5-3 and TRBJ2-3, with 12 bases lining up with TRBD2. TRBV5-3 is marked as an open reading frame, function uncertain. There are 15 residues in the CDR3. The CDR3: CASSLRTSGIYTQYF. The DNA for the CDR3 is TGTGCCAGCAGCTTGAGGACTAGCGGGATTTATACGCAGTATTTT.

The chain links TRBV6-6 to TRBJ2-5, with 11 bases aligning to TRBD1. The J call could be wrong; TRBJ2-7 is a better fit for the DNA end. Germline values: CDR1 MNHNY, CDR2 SVGAGI (reference sequence). The CDR3 totals 14 residues. The CDR3 DNA is TGTGCCAGCACGCGGGACAGGGGGGCCTACGAGCAGTACTTC. It is translated as CASTRDRGAYEQYF.

This clonotype was seen more than once but under ten times. V is TRBV6-6 and J is TRBJ2-5; D remains ambiguous. The length of the CDR3 is 11 residues. Germline CDR1 MNHNY, CDR2 SVGAGI (reference sequence). V lost 2 bases and J lost 5, with 3 bases in between. The CDR3 DNA sequence: TGTGCCAGCAGTTACGGTGAGACCCAGTACTTC. Amino acid sequence: CASSYGETQYF.

This chain links TRBV7-9 with TRBJ2-4, with 7 bases fitting TRBD2. The J call is doubtful: the DNA matches TRBJ2-1 better. The CDR3 length is 16 residues. Germline-derived CDR1 and CDR2 are SEHNR and FQNEAQ (reference sequence). The CDR3 reads CASSLGQAGLPYEQFF. The CDR3 DNA reads as TGTGCCAGCAGCTTAGGACAAGCGGGATTACCCTACGAGCAGTTCTTC.

This chain uses TRBV7-6 with TRBJ2-1; the D is unclear. The better agreement between TRBJ2-7 and the DNA end casts doubt on the J call. This CDR3 spans 14 amino acids. The germline CDR1 and CDR2 sequences are SGHVS and FNYEAQ. The CDR3 protein is CASSLFKELNEQYF. The CDR3, as DNA: TGTGCCAGCAGCTTATTCAAGGAGCTTAACGAGCAGTACTTC.

Concerning this clonotype itself: The conserved final phenylalanine or tryptophan is absent from the CDR3, which likely points to a read error. Because the CDR3's place on the DNA is in doubt, the DNA is left out and the CDR3 is given as listed by TCRdb. The chain carries TRBV12-3 or TRBV12-4 and TRBJ2-3; the D call of TRBD2 is as the table states it, not checked on the DNA. Including both end residues, the CDR3 is 15 amino acids long. CDR3 loop: CASSLTRTYEQYFGP.

This clonotype was observed many times. The genes are TRBV20-1 and TRBJ2-4, with D perhaps TRBD1 (6 bases). The CDR3 spans 12 residues. The V gene lost 6 bases and the J gene lost 3 bases, with 9 bases spanning the gap. Germline V gives CDR1 DFQATT, CDR2 SNEGSKA (reference sequence). The CDR3 DNA sequence: TGCAGTGCCAGGGACAACAAAAACATTCAGTACTTC. Translating it yields CSARDNKNIQYF.

The gene calls are TRBV7-6 and TRBJ2-7, with a weak D call TRBD2 (6 bases). The CDR3 consists of 14 residues. CDR1 is SGHVS, CDR2 FNYEAQ, per germline. V lost 3 bases, J lost 0 bases, and 9 bases lay in between. The chain's CDR3 is CASSFGGISYEQYF. CDR3 in DNA: TGTGCCAGCAGCTTTGGGGGGATCTCCTACGAGCAGTACTTC. The full variable domain, its missing parts supplied by reference TRBV7-6 and TRBJ2-7, is GAGVSQSPRYKVTKRGQDVALRCDPISGHVSLYWYRQALGQGPEFLTYFNYEAQQDKSGLPNDRFSAERPEGSISTLTIQRTEQRDSAMYRCASSFGGISYEQYFGPGTRLTVT.

The V call is TRBV11-2, the J call TRBJ2-1; D is unclear. Germline V gene sequence: CDR1 SGHAT, CDR2 FQNNGV. Trimming removed 3 bases at V and 6 bases at J, with 15 bases between. The CDR3 consists of 15 residues. CDR3 protein: CASSFSSSPFNEQFF. Here the CDR3 DNA reads TGTGCCAGCAGCTTTTCGTCCAGCCCTTTCAATGAGCAGTTCTTC.

The table lists this clonotype with a few counts. The genes are TRBV20-1 and TRBJ1-4; D is possibly TRBD1 (5 bases). CDR3 length: 15 amino acids. V was shortened by 1 base and J by 2 bases, with 11 bases between the two germline ends. The V gene's germline CDR1 is DFQATT and CDR2 SNEGSKA (reference sequence). CDR3 nucleotide sequence: TGCAGTGCTAGAGTTGCAGGGAGGACTAATGAAAAACTGTTTTTT. Residues: CSARVAGRTNEKLFF.

This clonotype was seen many times. It is likely a read error, because the conserved phenylalanine at the end of the CDR3 is missing. The DNA is left out, because the CDR3 cannot be placed on it with certainty; the CDR3 is given as TCRdb lists it. The rearrangement uses TRBV6-1 and TRBJ2-7; no check of the table's D call, TRBD1, against the DNA was made. The V gene's germline CDR1 is MNHNS and CDR2 SASEGT. Including both end residues, the CDR3 is 17 amino acids long. The CDR3 spells CASSVTGSGIYGYTFGS.

The rearrangement links TRBV7-6 to TRBJ2-3; 14 bases align to TRBD2. The V gene end was trimmed by 4 bases and the J gene end by 6 bases; junction bases not matched to a gene: 3. From germline, CDR1 is SGHVS and CDR2 FNYEAQ. CDR3 length: 15 residues. The CDR3 DNA is TGTGCCAGCAGCTACCGGACTAGCGGGAGGGATACGCAGTATTTT. It yields the protein CASSYRTSGRDTQYF.

The J gene is TRBJ2-3, the V gene TRBV7-6, with 8 bases lining up with TRBD2. The V gene end was trimmed by 0 bases and the J gene end by 3 bases; junction bases not matched to a gene: 5. The CDR3 is 16 residues long. CDR1 and CDR2 from the germline V gene are SGHVS and FNYEAQ. CDR3 sequence reads: CASSLASGGGTDTQYF. The CDR3 coding sequence is TGTGCCAGCAGCTTAGCCAGCGGGGGTGGTACAGATACGCAGTATTTT.

Note on this clonotype: Because the CDR3 is missing its conserved closing phenylalanine or tryptophan, this is likely a read error. The DNA is omitted, as the CDR3 cannot be located on it reliably, and the CDR3 follows TCRdb's listing. V gene TRBV6-7 combines with J gene TRBJ1-1. TRBV6-7 is an ORF for which the function is uncertain. The CDR3 is 13 amino acids long, termini counted. The CDR3 protein is CASSYIHPSTSGQ.